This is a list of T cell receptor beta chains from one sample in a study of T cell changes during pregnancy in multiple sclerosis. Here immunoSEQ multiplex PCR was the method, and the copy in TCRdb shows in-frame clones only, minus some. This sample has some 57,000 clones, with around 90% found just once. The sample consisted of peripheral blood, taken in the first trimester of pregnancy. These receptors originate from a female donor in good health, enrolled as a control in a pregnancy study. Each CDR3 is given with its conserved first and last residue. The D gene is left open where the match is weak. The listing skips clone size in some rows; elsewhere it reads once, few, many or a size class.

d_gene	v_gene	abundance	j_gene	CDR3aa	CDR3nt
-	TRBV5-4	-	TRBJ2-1	CASSLGGLSSYNEQFF	TGTGCCAGCAGCCTGGGGGGCCTGAGCTCCTACAATGAGCAGTTCTTC
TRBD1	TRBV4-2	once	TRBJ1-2	CASSQGSVRDSYGYTF	TGTGCCAGCAGCCAAGGATCCGTCCGGGACAGCTATGGCTACACCTTC
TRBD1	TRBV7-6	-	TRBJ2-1	CASSLARDRGDNEQFF	TGTGCCAGCAGCTTAGCACGGGACAGGGGTGACAATGAGCAGTTCTTC
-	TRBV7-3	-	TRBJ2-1	CASSLGATPYNEQFF	TGTGCCAGCAGCTTAGGGGCAACCCCATACAATGAGCAGTTCTTC
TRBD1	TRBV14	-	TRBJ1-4	CASSQLGTGINEKLFF	TGTGCCAGCAGCCAACTAGGGACAGGGATTAATGAAAAACTGTTTTTT
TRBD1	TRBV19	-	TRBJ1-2	CASSILGTEDIYGYTF	TGTGCCAGTAGTATATTAGGGACAGAAGATATATATGGCTACACCTTC
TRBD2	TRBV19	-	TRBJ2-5	CASSPTTSGGQETQYF	TGTGCCAGTAGTCCAACGACTAGCGGGGGCCAAGAGACCCAGTACTTC
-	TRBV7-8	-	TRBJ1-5	CASSSPTGEKPQHF	TGTGCCAGCAGCTCTCCGACGGGGGAGAAGCCCCAGCATTTT
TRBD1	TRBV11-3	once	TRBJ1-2	CASSSPGQGRYGYTF	TGTGCCAGCAGCTCTCCTGGACAGGGGCGATATGGCTACACTTTC
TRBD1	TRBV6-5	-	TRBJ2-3	CASGDRGRTDTQYF	TGTGCCAGCGGGGACAGGGGGCGTACAGATACGCAGTATTTT
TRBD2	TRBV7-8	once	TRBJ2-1	CASSLRGLAGGRIDEQFF	TGTGCCAGCAGCCTCCGAGGTTTGGCGGGGGGGAGGATTGATGAGCAGTTCTTC
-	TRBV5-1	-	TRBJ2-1	CASSHSGVRDNEQFF	TGCGCCAGCAGCCACAGCGGAGTTCGGGACAATGAGCAGTTCTTC
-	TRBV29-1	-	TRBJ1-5	CSAVTGSVNQPQHF	TGCAGCGCCGTGACAGGATCGGTCAATCAGCCCCAGCATTTT
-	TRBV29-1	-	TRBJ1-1	CSAGTGYRTEAFF	TGCAGCGCCGGAACAGGGTATCGCACTGAAGCTTTCTTT
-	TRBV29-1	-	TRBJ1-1	CSVERDTEAFF	TGCAGCGTTGAGCGGGACACTGAAGCTTTCTTT
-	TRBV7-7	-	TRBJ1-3	CASSLDSSGNTIYF	TGTGCTAGCAGCTTAGACAGCTCTGGAAACACCATATATTTT
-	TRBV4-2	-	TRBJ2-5	CASSHTGILQTQYF	TGTGCCAGCAGCCATACAGGGATCTTGCAGACCCAGTACTTC
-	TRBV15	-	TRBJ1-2	CATSRDEGYGYTF	TGTGCCACCAGCAGAGATGAGGGTTATGGCTACACCTTC
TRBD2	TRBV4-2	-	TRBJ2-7	CASSRVPGLATEQYF	TGTGCCAGCAGCCGAGTACCGGGACTAGCGACCGAGCAGTACTTC
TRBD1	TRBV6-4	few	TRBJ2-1	CASSPGQGANEQFF	TGTGCCAGCAGTCCGGGACAGGGGGCGAATGAGCAGTTCTTC
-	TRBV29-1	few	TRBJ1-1	CSVKTQGNTEAFF	TGCAGCGTTAAAACACAGGGGAACACTGAAGCTTTCTTT
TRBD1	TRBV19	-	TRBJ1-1	CASSIVTGGVLRNTEAFF	TGTGCCAGTAGTATAGTAACAGGGGGAGTCTTGAGGAACACTGAAGCTTTCTTT
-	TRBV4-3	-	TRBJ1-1	CASSEGKLNTEAFF	TGCGCCAGCAGCGAGGGCAAGTTGAACACTGAAGCTTTCTTT
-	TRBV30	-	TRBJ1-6	CAWTDNHNSPLHF	TGTGCCTGGACCGACAACCATAATTCACCCCTCCACTTT
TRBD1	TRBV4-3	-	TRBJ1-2	CASSHNLGDSYGYTF	TGCGCCAGCAGCCATAACCTAGGGGACAGCTATGGCTACACCTTC
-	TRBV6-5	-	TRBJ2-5	CASSHGTEETQYF	TGTGCCAGCAGCCATGGGACTGAAGAGACCCAGTACTTC
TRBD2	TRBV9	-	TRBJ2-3	CASSGAGLAGGADTQYF	TGTGCCAGCAGCGGCGCGGGACTAGCGGGGGGCGCAGATACGCAGTATTTT
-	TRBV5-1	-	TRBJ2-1	CASSLGQGTYNEQFF	TGCGCCAGCAGCTTGGGGCAGGGGACCTACAATGAGCAGTTCTTC
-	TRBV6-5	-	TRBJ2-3	CASSYSDGASTDTQYF	TGTGCCAGCAGTTACTCGGATGGGGCAAGCACAGATACGCAGTATTTT
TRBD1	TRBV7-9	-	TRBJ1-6	CASSLGQGSRSYNSPLHF	TGTGCCAGCAGCTTAGGACAGGGAAGTCGATCCTATAATTCACCCCTCCACTTT
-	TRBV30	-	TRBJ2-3	CAWSVKSSRDWGTDTQYF	TGTGCCTGGAGTGTAAAGTCTTCGCGGGATTGGGGCACAGATACGCAGTATTTT
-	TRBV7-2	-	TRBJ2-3	CASSLGTARAAQYF	TGTGCCAGCAGCTTAGGGACAGCTCGGGCGGCGCAGTATTTT
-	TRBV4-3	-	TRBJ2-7	CASSQDYGGTTSQYF	TGCGCCAGCAGCCAAGACTACGGGGGGACAACGTCGCAGTACTTC
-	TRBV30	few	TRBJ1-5	CAWSVLNQPQHF	TGTGCCTGGAGTGTACTCAATCAGCCCCAGCATTTT
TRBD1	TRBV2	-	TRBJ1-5	CASSKGQGASQPQHF	TGTGCCAGCAGTAAAGGACAGGGGGCAAGCCAGCCCCAGCATTTT
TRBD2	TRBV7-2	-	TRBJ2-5	CASGWTSGAQETQYF	TGTGCCAGCGGTTGGACTAGCGGGGCTCAAGAGACCCAGTACTTC
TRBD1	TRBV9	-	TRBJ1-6	CASSADDRGWNSPLHF	TGTGCCAGCAGCGCCGATGACAGGGGTTGGAATTCACCCCTCCACTTT
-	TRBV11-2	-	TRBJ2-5	CASTGSLTQYF	TGTGCCAGCACCGGGAGCCTTACCCAGTACTTC
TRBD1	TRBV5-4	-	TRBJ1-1	CASTRTGANTEAFF	TGTGCCAGCACCAGGACAGGGGCAAACACTGAAGCTTTCTTT
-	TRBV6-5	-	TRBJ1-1	CASSHGSEAFF	TGTGCCAGCAGTCACGGGTCTGAAGCTTTCTTT
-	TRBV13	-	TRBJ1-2	CASSLGGSVRGYTF	TGTGCCAGCAGCTTAGGGGGCTCGGTACGAGGCTACACCTTC
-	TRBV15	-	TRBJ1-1	CATSRAGQEIEAFF	TGTGCCACCAGCAGAGCTGGACAAGAGATTGAAGCTTTCTTT
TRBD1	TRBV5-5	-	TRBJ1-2	CASSPDRGWGYTF	TGTGCCAGCAGCCCCGACAGGGGTTGGGGCTACACCTTC
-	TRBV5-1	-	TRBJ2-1	CASSLRQAPNNEQFF	TGCGCCAGCAGCTTGAGACAGGCGCCTAACAATGAGCAGTTCTTC
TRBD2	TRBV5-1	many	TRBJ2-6	CASSFLAGTGANVLTF	TGCGCCAGCAGCTTTCTAGCGGGGACTGGGGCCAACGTCCTGACTTTC
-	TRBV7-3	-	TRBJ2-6	CASSLKGLPPPGSGANVLTF	TGTGCCAGCAGCTTAAAGGGACTTCCACCTCCCGGCTCTGGGGCCAACGTCCTGACTTTC
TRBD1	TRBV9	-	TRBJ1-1	CASSVAPTGDRGSGYTEAFF	TGTGCCAGCAGCGTAGCCCCTACCGGGGACAGGGGATCCGGATACACTGAAGCTTTCTTT
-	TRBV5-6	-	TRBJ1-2	CASSLQGFYGYTF	TGTGCCAGCAGCCTACAGGGATTTTATGGCTACACCTTC
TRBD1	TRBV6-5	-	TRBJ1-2	CASSSGGGYTF	TGTGCCAGCAGCTCAGGGGGTGGCTACACCTTC
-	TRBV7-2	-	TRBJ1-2	CASSTGVGSDGYTF	TGTGCCAGCAGCACGGGGGTAGGCTCAGATGGCTACACCTTC
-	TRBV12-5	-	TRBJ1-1	CASGDSVRFVNTEAFF	TGTGCTAGTGGTGACTCCGTACGTTTCGTGAACACTGAAGCTTTCTTT
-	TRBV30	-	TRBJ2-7	CAWSAGRTVTYEQYF	TGTGCCTGGAGTGCGGGAAGGACTGTTACCTACGAGCAGTACTTC
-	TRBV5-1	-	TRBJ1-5	CASSLGEYNQPQHF	TGCGCCAGCAGCTTGGGGGAGTACAATCAGCCCCAGCATTTT
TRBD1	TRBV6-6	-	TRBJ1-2	CASSYLGGVGDGYTF	TGTGCCAGCAGTTACTTAGGGGGCGTGGGTGATGGCTACACCTTC
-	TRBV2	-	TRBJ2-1	CASSGPSQQFF	TGTGCCAGCAGTGGTCCTAGCCAGCAGTTCTTC
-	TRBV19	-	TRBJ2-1	CASSTWAVSYNEQFF	TGTGCCAGTAGTACGTGGGCTGTGTCCTACAATGAGCAGTTCTTC
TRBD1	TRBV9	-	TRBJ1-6	CASSVSPGQTNSPLHF	TGTGCCAGCAGCGTAAGCCCGGGACAGACTAATTCACCCCTCCACTTT